This is a list of T cell receptor beta chains from one sample in a study of identical twins. TCRdb re-called the 5' RACE reads through MiXCR, storing one row per CDR3 protein. The sample holds approximately 490,000 distinct CDR3 sequences; approximately 20% are singletons and the top ten take 0.48%. These data were also filed under a second study, of yellow fever vaccine responses in identical twins.

Material for sequencing was CD4+ T cells sorted from blood. The receptors originated from a woman younger than 35 in good health. Both conserved end residues are part of each CDR3. A D gene is named only where the DNA matches it firmly. Clone size is not always given. Where it is, it says once, few, many or a class for expanded clones.

d_call	clone_size	v_call	j_call	cdr3_aa	cdr3_nt
.	once	TRBV27	TRBJ2-6	CASSHRGSSGANVLTF	TGTGCCAGCAGCCACCGAGGGTCCTCTGGGGCCAACGTCCTGACTTTC
TRBD2	.	TRBV6-1	TRBJ2-1	CASSDQGPSGGYEQFF	TGTGCCAGCAGTGACCAAGGGCCTAGCGGGGGTTATGAGCAGTTCTTC
TRBD2	many	TRBV12-3/TRBV12-4	TRBJ2-1	CASSRTSGSDYEQFF	TGTGCCAGCAGCCGGACTAGCGGGAGTGATTATGAGCAGTTCTTC
TRBD2	few	TRBV5-4	TRBJ2-1	CASRETSGHSYNEQFF	TGTGCCAGCAGGGAGACTAGCGGCCACTCGTACAATGAGCAGTTCTTC
TRBD2	once	TRBV2	TRBJ2-1	CASREAGTSGRMFF	TGTGCCAGCAGGGAAGCCGGGACTAGCGGGAGAATGTTCTTC
TRBD2	.	TRBV2	TRBJ2-7	CASSGEGAGVPYEQYF	TGTGCCAGCAGCGGAGAGGGAGCGGGAGTACCCTACGAGCAGTACTTC
.	.	TRBV20-1	TRBJ2-7	CSARVLTDSRRDEQHF	TGCAGTGCTAGAGTGTTAACAGACTCCCGACGTGACGAGCAGCACTTC
.	.	TRBV3-1	TRBJ2-1	CASSQADTEFF	TGTGCCAGCAGCCAAGCTGACACCGAGTTCTTC
.	.	TRBV6-5	TRBJ2-5	CASSYTGGETQYF	TGTGCCAGCAGTTACACGGGCGGAGAGACCCAGTACTTC
TRBD1	.	TRBV10-3	TRBJ2-1	CAISEDRVREKFF	TGTGCCATCAGTGAGGACAGGGTAAGGGAAAAGTTCTTC
.	few	TRBV12-3/TRBV12-4	TRBJ1-6	CASSTGGTPLHF	TGTGCCAGCAGTACGGGAGGGACACCCCTCCACTTT
.	few	TRBV20-1	TRBJ2-7	CSASGLPVEQYF	TGCAGTGCTAGTGGACTCCCCGTTGAGCAGTACTTC
TRBD1	.	TRBV20-1	TRBJ2-1	CSALPTGAGIYNEQFF	TGCAGTGCTCTACCGACAGGGGCCGGGATCTACAATGAGCAGTTCTTC
.	few	TRBV28	TRBJ1-4	CASTPAGQKEKLFF	TGTGCCAGCACCCCTGCCGGCCAAAAGGAAAAACTGTTTTTT
.	few	TRBV5-1	TRBJ1-6	CASSFDRESPLHF	TGCGCCAGCAGCTTTGACAGAGAGTCACCCCTCCACTTT
TRBD2	few	TRBV7-3	TRBJ2-1	CASSLNVGTSGSNEQFF	TGTGCCAGCAGCTTAAATGTTGGGACTAGCGGGAGCAATGAGCAGTTCTTC
.	.	TRBV5-1	TRBJ1-5	CASSSTGSRDQPQHF	TGCGCCAGCAGCTCAACCGGGAGCCGTGATCAGCCCCAGCATTTT
.	many	TRBV20-1	TRBJ2-5	CSVERETQYF	TGCAGTGTGGAGAGGGAGACCCAGTACTTC
TRBD2	.	TRBV15	TRBJ2-7	CATSRVEWRASGNYEQYF	TGTGCCACCAGCAGAGTCGAGTGGAGGGCTAGCGGGAACTACGAGCAGTACTTC
TRBD2	few	TRBV29-1	TRBJ2-1	CSVPLLAGVGEQFF	TGCAGCGTCCCTCTCCTAGCGGGAGTGGGAGAGCAGTTCTTC
TRBD1	.	TRBV24-1	TRBJ2-3	CATSDRKGAGGYTQYF	TGTGCCACCAGTGATCGAAAGGGGGCAGGAGGATATACGCAGTATTTT
.	.	TRBV29-1	TRBJ1-1	CSVVIWRDTEAFF	TGCAGCGTTGTAATATGGCGCGACACTGAAGCTTTCTTT
TRBD2	.	TRBV18	TRBJ2-3	CASSPRSGTSTDTQYF	TGTGCCAGCTCACCACGTAGCGGGACTAGCACAGATACGCAGTATTTT
TRBD2	.	TRBV2	TRBJ2-4	CASSVRLAENIQYF	TGTGCCAGCAGTGTAAGACTAGCGGAAAACATTCAGTACTTC
.	.	TRBV11-2	TRBJ2-7	CAGSRTATYEQYF	TGTGCCGGTAGCCGGACAGCTACCTACGAGCAGTACTTC
.	.	TRBV5-1	TRBJ2-7	CASSPSGHLNYEQYF	TGCGCCAGCAGCCCCTCGGGACACTTAAACTACGAGCAGTACTTC
.	.	TRBV20-1	TRBJ2-1	CSARIPGTHNNEQFF	TGCAGTGCTAGAATCCCAGGGACCCACAACAATGAGCAGTTCTTC
.	.	TRBV5-5	TRBJ2-7	CASSLALPLQGWEQYF	TGTGCCAGCAGCTTGGCCCTCCCGCTACAGGGTTGGGAGCAGTACTTC
.	few	TRBV5-1	TRBJ2-3	CASSFAQTDTQYF	TGCGCCAGCAGCTTCGCTCAAACAGATACGCAGTATTTT
.	.	TRBV4-1	TRBJ2-1	CASSQGPGSRDEQFF	TGCGCCAGCAGCCAAGGACCTGGCAGTAGGGATGAGCAGTTCTTC
.	.	TRBV29-1	TRBJ2-7	CSVGDSGTSIEQYF	TGCAGCGTTGGGGACAGCGGGACTTCAATAGAGCAGTACTTC
.	many	TRBV5-1	TRBJ2-1	CASSLGTEQFF	TGCGCCAGCAGCTTAGGGACTGAGCAGTTCTTC
.	.	TRBV20-1	TRBJ2-5	CSARDGTSRGETQYF	TGCAGTGCTAGAGATGGTACTAGCCGCGGGGAGACCCAGTACTTC
.	few	TRBV12-3/TRBV12-4	TRBJ2-5	CASSYRTAQETQYF	TGTGCCAGCAGTTATCGGACGGCTCAAGAGACCCAGTACTTC
.	few	TRBV20-1	TRBJ2-2	CSARVSVGSGELFF	TGCAGTGCTAGGGTTAGCGTGGGGTCCGGGGAGCTGTTTTTT
TRBD2	few	TRBV9	TRBJ2-2	CASSVKAGGNTGELFF	TGTGCCAGCAGCGTAAAGGCGGGAGGGAACACCGGGGAGCTGTTTTTT
TRBD2	few	TRBV6-5	TRBJ2-3	CASSYFGLAGTGTDTQYF	TGTGCCAGCAGTTACTTCGGACTAGCGGGGACCGGCACAGATACGCAGTATTTT
.	.	TRBV10-3	TRBJ1-5	CAISEGGSNQPQHF	TGTGCCATCAGTGAAGGGGGTAGCAATCAGCCCCAGCATTTT
.	few	TRBV7-2	TRBJ1-2	CASSPNRNGYTF	TGTGCCAGCAGTCCGAACAGAAATGGCTACACCTTC
.	.	TRBV12-3/TRBV12-4	TRBJ1-2	CASSLGLGQNYGYTF	TGTGCCAGCAGTTTAGGTCTCGGTCAGAACTATGGCTACACCTTC
TRBD1	.	TRBV27	TRBJ2-1	CASSLVTGVEQFF	TGTGCCAGCAGTTTGGTTACAGGGGTAGAGCAGTTCTTC
TRBD2	.	TRBV6-5	TRBJ2-1	CASSSWTSGTYNEQFF	TGTGCCAGCAGTTCCTGGACTAGCGGGACTTACAATGAGCAGTTCTTC
TRBD2	few	TRBV11-2	TRBJ2-1	CASSYLAGNEQFF	TGTGCCAGCAGCTACCTAGCGGGAAATGAGCAGTTCTTC
.	.	TRBV5-1	TRBJ2-2	CASSLASSSTGELFF	TGCGCCAGCAGCTTGGCGTCCAGCTCCACCGGGGAGCTGTTTTTT
TRBD2	few	TRBV12-3/TRBV12-4	TRBJ2-1	CASSPGLAPSYNEQFF	TGTGCCAGCAGTCCGGGACTAGCGCCGTCCTACAATGAGCAGTTCTTC
TRBD1	few	TRBV11-2	TRBJ2-2	CASSSRLGTGGTGELFF	TGTGCCAGCAGCTCCCGGCTCGGGACAGGGGGAACCGGGGAGCTGTTTTTT
TRBD1	.	TRBV6-1	TRBJ2-5	CASSRGQWEQETQYF	TGTGCCAGCAGTCGGGGACAGTGGGAACAAGAGACCCAGTACTTC
.	few	TRBV5-1	TRBJ1-5	CASSLRGGLEEPQHF	TGCGCCAGCAGCTTGAGAGGAGGGCTCGAGGAGCCCCAGCATTTT
TRBD1	.	TRBV12-3/TRBV12-4	TRBJ2-7	CASSPWGTVSYEQYF	TGTGCCAGCAGTCCTTGGGGGACAGTCTCCTACGAGCAGTACTTC
TRBD2	.	TRBV9	TRBJ2-1	CASSVTYLGLAGGSYNEQFF	TGTGCCAGCAGCGTCACTTATCTTGGACTAGCGGGAGGGTCCTACAATGAGCAGTTCTTC
TRBD2	few	TRBV20-1	TRBJ2-7	CSATLIAGAGEQYF	TGCAGTGCTACCTTGATAGCGGGAGCGGGGGAGCAGTACTTC
.	many	TRBV12-3/TRBV12-4	TRBJ1-1	CASSLENFNTEAFF	TGTGCCAGCAGTTTAGAGAATTTTAACACTGAAGCTTTCTTT
.	.	TRBV28	TRBJ2-7	CASSFYRTLGYEQYF	TGTGCCAGCAGTTTTTATCGAACCCTCGGTTACGAGCAGTACTTC
TRBD2	few	TRBV29-1	TRBJ2-7	CSVENVAGSYEQYF	TGCAGCGTCGAAAACGTAGCGGGATCCTACGAGCAGTACTTC